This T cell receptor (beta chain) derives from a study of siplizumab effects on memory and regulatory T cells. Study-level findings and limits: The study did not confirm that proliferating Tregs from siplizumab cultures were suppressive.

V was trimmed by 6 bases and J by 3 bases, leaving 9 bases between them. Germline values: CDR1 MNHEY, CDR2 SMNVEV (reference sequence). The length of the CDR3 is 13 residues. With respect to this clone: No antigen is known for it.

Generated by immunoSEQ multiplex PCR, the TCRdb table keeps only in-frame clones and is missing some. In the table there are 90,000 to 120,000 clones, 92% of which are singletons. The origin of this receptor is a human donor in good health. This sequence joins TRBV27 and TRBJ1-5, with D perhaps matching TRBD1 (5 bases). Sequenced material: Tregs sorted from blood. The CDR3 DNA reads TGTGCCAGCAGAACAGGCTACAATCAGCCCCAGCATTTT. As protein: CASRTGYNQPQHF.